This entry lists 8 T cell receptor beta chains sequenced from one sample in a study of spatial heterogeneity in lung cancer. Regarding time point: blood at routine non-recurrence follow-up after resection. TCRdb passed the 5' RACE reads through MiXCR, listing each CDR3 protein once. The sample records tens of thousands of distinct CDR3 sequences, approximately 12% being singletons. Material: PBMCs, obtained at follow-up. The receptors stem from a male donor with early-stage non-small cell lung cancer.

This chain links TRBV12-3 or TRBV12-4 with TRBJ1-1, with a tentative D call TRBD1 (5 bases). The CDR3 is 12 residues long. V lost 4 bases to trimming and J lost 3 bases, with 6 bases between them. CDR3 region: CASSSGHTEAFF. CDR3 sequence (DNA): TGTGCCAGCAGTTCGGGGCACACTGAAGCTTTCTTT.

This clonotype showed up many times. The V call is TRBV7-2, the J call TRBJ2-5, with TRBD2 matching over 11 bases. The V gene's germline CDR1 is SGHTA and CDR2 FQGNSA. There are 15 residues in the CDR3. J was trimmed by 5 bases and V by 3 bases; bases with no gene match: 5. CDR3 coding DNA: TGTGCCAGCAGCTTCCTAGCGGGGGGTTTGGAGACCCAGTACTTC. Translation: CASSFLAGGLETQYF.

This clonotype was observed many times. V and J are TRBV5-1 and TRBJ2-5; the match to TRBD1 covers 7 bases. Germline-derived CDR1 and CDR2 are SGHRS and YFSETQ. There are 15 residues in the CDR3. After removal of 4 bases from V and 5 bases from J, the junction contained 11 bases not matched to a gene. The CDR3 DNA follows: TGCGCCAGCAGCCCTTCCGCGGACAGGCGGGAGACCCAGTACTTC. It translates to CASSPSADRRETQYF.

The CDR3 is CSARQETQYF. CDR3 nucleotides: TGCAGTGCTAGACAAGAGACCCAGTACTTC. The rearrangement links TRBV20-1 to TRBJ2-5; D call uncertain. Germline CDR1 and CDR2: DFQATT and SNEGSKA (reference sequence). The CDR3 consists of 10 residues. V lost 2 bases and J lost 2, with 0 bases in between.

This rearrangement joins TRBV2 to TRBJ2-3; 9 bases are a match to TRBD2. There are 15 residues in the CDR3. Per germline, CDR1 SNHLY and CDR2 FYNNEI. The junction had 8 bases not matched to a gene; V was cut back by 6 bases and J by 4 bases. CDR3 nucleotide sequence: TGTGCCAGCAGGTACCTAGCGGGAAAAGCAGATACGCAGTATTTT. As protein: CASRYLAGKADTQYF.

This clonotype has a handful of counts. This rearrangement joins TRBV6-4 to TRBJ2-3; a weak D match, TRBD2 (6 bases). V gave up 8 bases and J gave up 0 bases, with 15 bases separating them. The CDR3 consists of 15 residues. The germline CDR1 and CDR2 sequences are MRHNA and SNTAGT. This CDR3 is CASQRVAGSTDTQYF. The DNA of the CDR3 is TGTGCCAGCCAACGAGTTGCGGGGAGCACAGATACGCAGTATTTT.

This clonotype was seen ten or more times. V and J are TRBV5-4 and TRBJ1-2; D not certain. Trimming removed 2 bases from V and 8 bases from J, with 13 bases in between. Germline CDR1 SGHNT, CDR2 YYREEE (reference sequence). CDR3 length: 13 residues. CDR3: CASSFGKTGGYTF. DNA of the CDR3: TGTGCCAGCAGCTTTGGAAAAACGGGAGGCTACACCTTC.

This clonotype was detected ten times or more. The J gene is TRBJ2-7, the V gene TRBV23-1; D possibly corresponds to TRBD1 (6 bases). TRBV23-1 falls under the ORF class, with uncertain function. V lost 0 bases and J lost 5, with 17 bases in between. This CDR3 has 16 amino acids. Written as DNA, the CDR3 is TGCGCCAGCAGTCAATCGGCGGACAGACGTATCCACGAGCAGTACTTC. Protein sequence: CASSQSADRRIHEQYF.